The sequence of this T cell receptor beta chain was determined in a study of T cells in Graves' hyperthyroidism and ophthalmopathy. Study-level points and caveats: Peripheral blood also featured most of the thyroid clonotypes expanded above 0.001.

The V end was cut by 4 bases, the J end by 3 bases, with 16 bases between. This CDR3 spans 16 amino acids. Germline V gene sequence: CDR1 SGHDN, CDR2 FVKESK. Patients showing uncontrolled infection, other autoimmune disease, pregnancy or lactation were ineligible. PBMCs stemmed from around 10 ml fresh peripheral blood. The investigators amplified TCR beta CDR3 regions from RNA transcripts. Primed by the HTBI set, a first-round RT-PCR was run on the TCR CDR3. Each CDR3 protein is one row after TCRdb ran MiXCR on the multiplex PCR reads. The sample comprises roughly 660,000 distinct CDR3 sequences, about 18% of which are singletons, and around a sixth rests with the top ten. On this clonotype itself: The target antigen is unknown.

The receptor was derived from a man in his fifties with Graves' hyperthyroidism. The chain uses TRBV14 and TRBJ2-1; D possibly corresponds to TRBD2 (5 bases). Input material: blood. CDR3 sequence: CASSPRSLVIYNEQFF. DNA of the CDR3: TGTGCCAGCAGCCCACGATCACTAGTGATCTACAATGAGCAGTTCTTC.